One T cell receptor (beta chain) is described in this entry. Its antigen is currently unknown. The junction departs from germline at one end; a sequencing error may be responsible. This entry comes from a study of blood T cells in healthy people across ages. Overall study results and limits: Observed TCR beta diversity per million T cells went down as age went up. This fall followed a roughly linear course with age.

Primers used in a second PCR of roughly 6 to 11 cycles were a sample-barcoded 5' primer and a J-beta primer mix. TCRdb used MiXCR to reprocess the 5' RACE reads, holding one entry per CDR3 protein. Among approximately 2,000,000 distinct CDR3 sequences, around 40% were seen once, and the ten largest hold about 23%. The CDR3 spans 17 residues. Per the germline V gene, CDR1 is SGHTA and CDR2 is FQGNSA. This receptor was taken from a human donor in good health. The chain is built from TRBV7-2 and TRBJ2-2, with a weak D call TRBD2 (5 bases). The sequencing input was blood. The CDR3 is CASSLTREIANTGERFF. The DNA for the CDR3 is TGTGCCAGCAGCTTAACGAGGGAAATCGCGAACACCGGGGAGCGGTTTTTT.